This T cell receptor (beta chain) was sequenced during a study of PD-1 blockade in classical Hodgkin lymphoma. Broader study findings: CD4+ but not CD8+ TCR diversity rose significantly by C4D1. Before treatment, TCR diversity in newly diagnosed patients was reportedly lower than in healthy donors.

In every patient, relapse followed autologous stem cell transplantation, while exposure to brentuximab vedotin differed. This clone was seen a single time. Its antigen is unknown. It may be a read error: a sequence one base away is much more abundant. The CDR3 contains 14 residues. V lost 0 bases, J lost 1 base, and 7 bases lay in between. Looked up from germline, CDR1 is SGHTA and CDR2 is FQGNSA. Some clones are missing from TCRdb's copy, which holds only in-frame ones; the method was immunoSEQ multiplex PCR. The profile shows approximately 160,000 clones, 78% of them singletons. The sample consisted of peripheral blood mononuclear cells (PBMCs), taken before the second cycle of nivolumab. This clonotype originated in a human donor with classical Hodgkin lymphoma. V and J are TRBV7-2 and TRBJ2-7, with D hard to call. CDR3 sequence (DNA): TGTGCCAGCAGCTTAGCGGTAGGGTCCTACGAGCAGTACTTC. It yields the protein CASSLAVGSYEQYF.